Below are 28 T cell receptor beta chains sequenced from a single sample in a study of T cells after yellow fever vaccination. One entry per CDR3 protein, called by TCRdb with MiXCR from the 5' RACE reads. There are 350,000 to 450,000 distinct CDR3 sequences in the sample; roughly 6.2% occur only once, and 15% lies in the top ten. Sequencing used PBMCs, obtained 5 days after the yellow fever booster vaccination. All receptors come from a man aged 25-45 years who received the YFV17D yellow fever vaccine.

This clonotype has more than one count but fewer than ten. The V and J genes are TRBV18 and TRBJ2-5, with D possibly being TRBD2 (5 bases). V shed 4 bases and J shed 5 bases, with 11 bases lying between them. Germline V gene lookup returns CDR1 KGHSH and CDR2 LQKENI. The CDR3 runs to 13 residues. As DNA, the CDR3 is TGTGCCAGCTCACTCCCGGGATCGGAGACCCAGTACTTC. Translated: CASSLPGSETQYF.

This clonotype was counted only a few times. This chain links TRBV5-1 with TRBJ2-5; a possible D gene is TRBD2 (5 bases). Trimming took off 2 bases at V and 4 bases at J, with 15 bases between the two ends. Germline loops: CDR1 SGHRS, CDR2 YFSETQ. This CDR3 is built from 15 residues. CDR3 coding DNA: TGCGCCAGCAGCTTTAGGACTCCCCCGGGAGAGACCCAGTACTTC. This encodes CASSFRTPPGETQYF. Combining the CDR3 with reference TRBV5-1 and TRBJ2-5 gives the whole variable domain KAGVTQTPRYLIKTRGQQVTLSCSPISGHRSVSWYQQTPGQGLQFLFEYFSETQRNKGNFPGRFSGRQFSNSRSEMNVSTLELGDSALYLCASSFRTPPGETQYFGPGTRLLVL.

There are a few counts of this clonotype. V and J are TRBV7-8 and TRBJ2-3; TRBD2 aligns across 9 bases. The CDR3 extends over 15 amino acids. V trimming: 7 bases; J trimming: 1 base; junction bases outside the gene matches: 6. Germline V gene lookup returns CDR1 SGHVS and CDR2 FQNEAQ. CDR3 in DNA: TGTGCCAGCACCCCTGAGCGGGAGGGCACAGATACGCAGTATTTT. Amino acid sequence: CASTPEREGTDTQYF.

This clonotype was seen ten or more times. This sequence joins TRBV20-1 and TRBJ2-7, with D tentatively TRBD1 or TRBD2 (6 bases each). Trimming took off 3 bases at V and 10 bases at J, with 16 bases between the two ends. The germline V gene encodes CDR1 DFQATT and CDR2 SNEGSKA (reference sequence). The CDR3 contains 12 residues. CDR3 DNA: TGCAGTGCTAGGCGGTTGGGGGGACACCAGTACTTC. Translation: CSARRLGGHQYF.

This clonotype was detected only a few times. The V gene is TRBV2, the J gene TRBJ2-7; TRBD2 might be the D (6 bases). The V end was cut by 3 bases, the J end by 2 bases, with 8 bases between. CDR3 length equals 13 residues. Germline V lookup: CDR1 SNHLY, CDR2 FYNNEI. CDR3 sequence (DNA): TGTGCCAGCAGTGAGGGGGGTCCCTACGAGCAGTACTTC. Translating it yields CASSEGGPYEQYF.

This clonotype was counted many times. The chain employs TRBV28 and TRBJ1-2, with D tentatively TRBD1 (5 bases). The germline V gene has CDR1 MDHEN and CDR2 SYDVKM. The CDR3 has 14 amino acids. V was clipped by 4 bases and J by 4 bases, with 13 bases between them. The CDR3 sequence is CASSWGDGGYGYTF. CDR3 nucleotides: TGTGCCAGCAGTTGGGGGGACGGCGGCTATGGCTACACCTTC.

The gene calls are TRBV4-3 and TRBJ2-7; possible D gene TRBD1, 5 bases. From germline, CDR1 is LGHNA and CDR2 YSLEER. This CDR3 is 13 amino acids long. V lost 3 bases and J 0 bases, leaving 6 bases between the germline ends. The chain's CDR3 is CASSQTVSYEQYF. The CDR3 DNA reads as TGCGCCAGCAGCCAGACAGTCTCCTACGAGCAGTACTTC.

The rearrangement uses TRBV20-1 and TRBJ2-4; TRBD2 matches at 7 bases. V was clipped by 0 bases and J by 7 bases; unmatched bases: 6. CDR1 DFQATT and CDR2 SNEGSKA come from the germline V gene (reference sequence). CDR3 length equals 14 residues. For the CDR3, the DNA is TGCAGTGCTAGAGATGGGGGGGGATTGAACATTCAGTACTTC. Encoded protein: CSARDGGGLNIQYF.

This clonotype was recorded at least ten times. The chain recombines TRBV5-1 with TRBJ1-1; 8 bases are a match to TRBD1. The V gene end was trimmed by 4 bases and the J gene end by 0 bases; junction bases not matched to a gene: 2. Germline V CDR1 and CDR2: SGHRS, YFSETQ. This CDR3 has 14 residues. The CDR3 region has the DNA TGCGCCAGCAGCAGGACAGGGATGAACACTGAAGCTTTCTTT. This gives the protein CASSRTGMNTEAFF.

This chain links TRBV20-1 with TRBJ2-1; 8 positions agree with TRBD1. After removal of 6 bases from V and 6 bases from J, the junction contained 10 bases not matched to a gene. The CDR3 is made up of 14 amino acids. From germline, CDR1 is DFQATT and CDR2 SNEGSKA (reference sequence). The DNA of the CDR3 is TGCAGTGCCGATTGGACAGGGACTGTCAATGAGCAGTTCTTC. Its protein product is CSADWTGTVNEQFF.

There are many counts of this clonotype. The chain links TRBV11-2 to TRBJ1-2; D is unclear. The V and J ends lost 4 bases and 0 bases respectively, with 9 bases between them. There are 14 residues in the CDR3. CDR1 and CDR2 from the germline V gene are SGHAT and FQNNGV. The CDR3 bases are TGTGCCAGCAGCTCGTTACGTTCTAACTATGGCTACACCTTC. Protein product: CASSSLRSNYGYTF.

The chain has TRBV3-1 and TRBJ2-7; no definite D call. V shed 8 bases and J shed 6 bases, with 11 bases lying between them. The CDR3 is made up of 11 amino acids. CDR1 and CDR2 from the germline V gene are LGHDT and YNNKEL (reference sequence). In DNA, the CDR3 is TGTGCCAGCGGAATAGTTGGCGAGCAGTACTTC. Translated: CASGIVGEQYF.

This clonotype was found a few times. This sequence joins TRBV10-3 and TRBJ2-3, with TRBD2 matching over 9 bases. Looked up from germline, CDR1 is ENHRY and CDR2 is SYGVKD. V shed 10 bases and J 5 bases; nucleotides not matched to a gene: 7. The CDR3 is made up of 13 amino acids. CDR3 coding DNA: TGTGCCACCGTGGGAGCGGGAGGAGATACGCAGTATTTT. It encodes CATVGAGGDTQYF.

This clonotype was seen more than once but under ten times. The chain joins TRBV4-3 to TRBJ2-2; 10 bases are a match to TRBD2. The V gene end was trimmed by 0 bases and the J gene end by 5 bases; junction bases not matched to a gene: 6. The CDR3 runs to 17 residues. Germline CDR1 and CDR2: LGHNA and YSLEER. CDR3 coding DNA: TGCGCCAGCAGCCAAGAGCTAGCGGGAGTACGGACCGGGGAGCTGTTTTTT. Translating gives CASSQELAGVRTGELFF.

The chain links TRBV3-1 to TRBJ2-3; D possibly matches TRBD1 or TRBD2 (5 bases each). V was shortened by 3 bases and J by 2 bases, with 12 bases between the two germline ends. This CDR3 is 15 amino acids long. In germline, CDR1 is LGHDT, CDR2 YNNKEL (reference sequence). The CDR3 loop is CASSHLGTFTDTQYF. DNA for the CDR3: TGTGCCAGCAGCCACCTTGGGACCTTCACAGATACGCAGTATTTT.

This rearrangement joins TRBV7-3 to TRBJ2-7; a weak D match, TRBD1 (7 bases). Per the germline V gene, CDR1 is SGHTA and CDR2 is FQGTGA. The V end lost 10 bases, the J end lost 0 bases, and 16 bases lay between the germline ends. The CDR3 totals 14 residues. CDR3 protein: CATRGDGGSYEQYF. For the CDR3, the DNA is TGTGCCACCAGGGGGGACGGAGGCTCCTACGAGCAGTACTTC.

This clonotype came up a few times. This sequence joins TRBV5-6 and TRBJ2-7, with 9 positions matching TRBD1. The CDR3 runs to 15 residues. V trimming: 7 bases; J trimming: 5 bases; junction bases outside the gene matches: 13. CDR1 and CDR2 from the germline V gene are SGHDT and YYEEEE. CDR3 amino acids: CASLLSGQGTHEQYF. The DNA for the CDR3 is TGTGCCAGCCTACTTTCGGGACAGGGTACCCACGAGCAGTACTTC.

V and J are TRBV20-1 and TRBJ2-7, with D tentatively TRBD1 (6 bases). The V gene lost 6 bases and the J gene lost 8 bases, with 20 bases spanning the gap. The CDR3 consists of 13 residues. Germline-derived CDR1 and CDR2 are DFQATT and SNEGSKA (reference sequence). The CDR3 reads CSAIAQGSDQQYF. CDR3 DNA: TGCAGTGCAATAGCGCAGGGGTCCGATCAGCAGTACTTC.

This clonotype turned up a few times. This chain connects TRBV20-1 to TRBJ2-1, with TRBD2 identical over 10 bases. The CDR3 consists of 16 residues. The V gene's germline CDR1 is DFQATT and CDR2 SNEGSKA (reference sequence). The V segment lost 0 bases and the J segment 2 bases; nucleotides outside the gene matches: 4. The CDR3 here is CSARDPSGRAYNEQFF. The CDR3, as DNA: TGCAGTGCTAGAGATCCAAGCGGGAGGGCCTACAATGAGCAGTTCTTC.

This chain joins TRBV11-2 and TRBJ2-2; D ambiguous. This CDR3 has 14 amino acids. Trimming took off 8 bases at V and 4 bases at J, with 14 bases between the two ends. Germline loops: CDR1 SGHAT, CDR2 FQNNGV. For the CDR3, the DNA is TGTGCCAGCCTCACCAGTTGGGCCACCGGGGAGCTGTTTTTT. It is translated as CASLTSWATGELFF. The full variable domain, in which reference TRBV11-2 and TRBJ2-2 provide the parts outside the CDR3, is EAGVAQSPRYKIIEKRQSVAFWCNPISGHATLYWYQQILGQGPKLLIQFQNNGVVDDSQLPKDRFSAERLKGVDSTLKIQPAKLEDSAVYLCASLTSWATGELFFGEGSRLTVL.

The rearrangement links TRBV19 to TRBJ2-7, with 8 bases identical to TRBD1. V trimming: 6 bases; J trimming: 3 bases; junction bases outside the gene matches: 10. The germline V gene has CDR1 LNHDA and CDR2 SQIVND (reference sequence). The CDR3 is 15 residues long. The DNA of the CDR3 is TGTGCCAGTAGCGACAGGGGATGGGAGCGCTACGAGCAGTACTTC. The encoded protein is CASSDRGWERYEQYF. The full variable domain, rest sourced from reference TRBV19 and TRBJ2-7, is DGGITQSPKYLFRKEGQNVTLSCEQNLNHDAMYWYRQDPGQGLRLIYYSQIVNDFQKGDIAEGYSVSREKKESFPLTVTSAQKNPTAFYLCASSDRGWERYEQYFGPGTRLTVT.

This clonotype came up many times. The rearrangement uses TRBV20-1 and TRBJ2-7; D is possibly TRBD2 (6 bases). The CDR3 totals 14 residues. Germline-derived CDR1 and CDR2 are DFQATT and SNEGSKA (reference sequence). Trimming pared 0 bases from V and 6 bases from J, leaving 15 bases between. The CDR3 sequence is CSARDPGVGSEQYF. DNA for the CDR3: TGCAGTGCTAGAGATCCGGGGGTGGGATCCGAGCAGTACTTC.

The chain recombines TRBV10-2 with TRBJ2-5; 12 bases align to TRBD2. Trimming removed 5 bases from V and 2 bases from J; junction bases left unmatched: 9. This CDR3 is 17 amino acids long. Germline V gene sequence: CDR1 WSHSY, CDR2 SAAADI. CDR3 amino acids: CASSYGLAGSRQETQYF. In DNA form, the CDR3 reads TGCGCCAGCAGTTATGGACTAGCGGGATCGAGACAAGAGACCCAGTACTTC.

Only a few counts were recorded for this clonotype. CDR3 sequence (DNA): TGCAGTGCTTCAGGGCGGAACACAGATACGCAGTATTTT. This encodes CSASGRNTDTQYF. The gene calls are TRBV20-1 and TRBJ2-3; tentatively, D is TRBD1 (5 bases). This CDR3 is 13 amino acids long. V was trimmed by 5 bases and J by 2 bases, leaving 11 bases between them. Germline V gene data show CDR1 as DFQATT and CDR2 as SNEGSKA (reference sequence).

A few counts support this clonotype. The chain is built from TRBV7-2 and TRBJ2-2; TRBD2 matches 11 bases. There are 15 residues in the CDR3. V gave up 1 base and J gave up 5 bases; unmatched junction bases: 0. The germline V gene encodes CDR1 SGHTA and CDR2 FQGNSA. The CDR3 sequence is CASSLVAGGTGELFF. CDR3 nucleotides: TGTGCCAGCAGCTTAGTAGCGGGAGGGACCGGGGAGCTGTTTTTT.

This clonotype came up a few times. The CDR3 coding sequence is TGCAGTGCTAGAGTGGGGCAGAACCAAGAGACCCAGTACTTC. This translates into CSARVGQNQETQYF. V and J are TRBV20-1 and TRBJ2-5; D might be TRBD1 (5 bases). Germline lookup yields CDR1 DFQATT and CDR2 SNEGSKA (reference sequence). V was cut by 1 base and J by 0 bases, with 9 bases left in between. This CDR3 comprises 14 residues.

Comments on this clonotype: At one of its ends the junction is not consistent with the germline gene, which may arise from a read error. The genes are TRBV20-1 and TRBJ2-1; 7 bases line up with TRBD2. The germline V gene has CDR1 DFQATT and CDR2 SNEGSKA (reference sequence). CDR3 length equals 16 residues. CDR3 DNA sequence: TGCTGTGCTAGAGATTGGCAGCGGGACTCCTACAATGAGCAGTTCTTC. Amino acid sequence: CCARDWQRDSYNEQFF.

The table lists this clonotype with a few counts. V usage is TRBV28 and J usage is TRBJ2-5; D not certain. Germline V CDR1 and CDR2: MDHEN, SYDVKM. Trimming took off 8 bases at V and 2 bases at J, with 6 bases between the two ends. The CDR3 is 11 residues long. Written as DNA, the CDR3 is TGTGCCAGCGCAAAACAAGAGACCCAGTACTTC. Translated, it gives CASAKQETQYF.